Each of the 22 T cell receptor beta chains below was sequenced from the same sample in a study of cytomegalovirus exposure and HLA in healthy donors. Profiled with immunoSEQ multiplex PCR; TCRdb holds only in-frame clones, not every one. The sample yields about 120,000 clones, about 96% seen once. Sequenced: PBMCs. The receptors come from a man between 18 and 29 years old in good health and CMV-seronegative.

The chain uses TRBV7-2 and TRBJ1-2; D unresolved. Trimming removed 1 base at V and 6 bases at J, with 9 bases between. This CDR3 has 13 amino acids. Germline-derived CDR1 and CDR2 are SGHTA and FQGNSA. The CDR3 is CASSLVHGDGYTF. In DNA, the CDR3 is TGTGCCAGCAGCTTAGTGCACGGGGATGGCTACACCTTC.

This rearrangement joins TRBV9 to TRBJ2-3; unclear D gene. CDR3 length: 15 residues. The ends were cut back, 0 bases at V and 2 bases at J, with 10 bases in the middle. In germline, CDR1 is SGDLS, CDR2 YYNGEE. The CDR3 nucleotides are TGTGCCAGCAGCGTAGCTAGTCCAGCCACAGATACGCAGTATTTT. It codes for CASSVASPATDTQYF.

The chain carries TRBV7-6 and TRBJ2-7; D gene uncertain. V shed 4 bases and J shed 0 bases, with 10 bases lying between them. This CDR3 has 14 amino acids. Germline V lookup: CDR1 SGHVS, CDR2 FNYEAQ. This CDR3 reads CASSSTSTSYEQYF. CDR3 DNA: TGTGCCAGCAGCTCAACCTCTACCTCCTACGAGCAGTACTTC.

This chain uses TRBV29-1 with TRBJ2-5; TRBD1 matches 10 bases. The CDR3 runs to 13 residues. CDR1 and CDR2 from the germline V gene are SQVTM and ANQGSEA. V lost 7 bases to trimming and J lost 7 bases; unmatched junction nucleotides: 9. CDR3 sequence (DNA): TGCAGCGCCGCCTTGGACAGGGGGGGGACCCAGTACTTC. This gives the protein CSAALDRGGTQYF.

V gene TRBV28 combines with J gene TRBJ2-1; 14 nucleotides match TRBD2. This CDR3 region has 15 residues. V was pared by 6 bases and J by 10 bases, with 8 bases of the junction left unmatched. Germline V gene sequence: CDR1 MDHEN, CDR2 SYDVKM. CDR3 protein: CASSPGLAGAREQFF. The CDR3, as DNA: TGTGCCAGCAGCCCGGGACTAGCGGGAGCTAGGGAGCAGTTCTTC. Combining the CDR3 with reference TRBV28 and TRBJ2-1 gives the whole variable domain DVKVTQSSRYLVKRTGEKVFLECVQDMDHENMFWYRQDPGLGLRLIYFSYDVKMKEKGDIPEGYSVSREKKERFSLILESASTNQTSMYLCASSPGLAGAREQFFGPGTRLTVL.

Only one count was recorded for this clone. The CDR3 sequence is CASSRTGLITDTQYF. In DNA, the CDR3 is TGTGCCAGCAGCAGGACAGGGCTAATCACAGATACGCAGTATTTT. This chain connects TRBV2 to TRBJ2-3; 8 bases fit TRBD1. This CDR3 region has 15 residues. The germline CDR1 and CDR2 sequences are SNHLY and FYNNEI. V shed 6 bases, J shed 2 bases, and the junction held 7 bases outside the gene matches. The full variable domain, rest sourced from reference TRBV2 and TRBJ2-3, is EPEVTQTPSHQVTQMGQEVILRCVPISNHLYFYWYRQILGQKVEFLVSFYNNEISEKSEIFDDQFSVERPDGSNFTLKIRSTKLEDSAMYFCASSRTGLITDTQYFGPGTRLTVL.

This chain links TRBV7-3 with TRBJ2-1; TRBD2 aligns across 12 bases. Trimming at V came to 5 bases and at J to 8 bases, leaving 4 bases not matched to a gene. The CDR3 length is 14 residues. Per the germline V gene, CDR1 is SGHTA and CDR2 is FQGTGA. The CDR3 DNA follows: TGTGCCAGCAGCGGGACTAGCGGGTTGGATGAGCAGTTCTTC. It specifies CASSGTSGLDEQFF.

The chain links TRBV19 to TRBJ1-1; possible D gene TRBD1, 6 bases. The V and J ends lost 7 bases and 8 bases respectively, with 14 bases between them. Germline values: CDR1 LNHDA, CDR2 SQIVND (reference sequence). The CDR3 runs to 12 residues. This chain's CDR3 is CASTKPTGEAFF. DNA of the CDR3: TGTGCCAGTACCAAACCGACAGGAGAAGCTTTCTTT.

CDR3 DNA sequence: TGTGCCAGCAGCGTAGGAGCCTTAACAGGGCGTCGCACTGAAGCTTTCTTT. Amino acid sequence: CASSVGALTGRRTEAFF. The V call is TRBV9, the J call TRBJ1-1, with TRBD1 as a possible D gene (6 bases). With 0 bases removed from V and 4 bases from J, the gap between germline ends came to 19 bases. There are 17 residues in the CDR3. The germline V gene encodes CDR1 SGDLS and CDR2 YYNGEE.

The chain couples TRBV6-6 to TRBJ2-2, with a tentative D call TRBD2 (5 bases). This CDR3 contains 14 residues. The V and J ends lost 7 bases and 7 bases respectively, with 16 bases between them. The germline gives CDR1 MNHNY, CDR2 SVGAGI (reference sequence). The CDR3 loop is CASTDSLGVGELFF. CDR3 in DNA: TGTGCCAGCACCGACTCTCTCGGGGTCGGGGAGCTGTTTTTT.

The J gene is TRBJ2-1, the V gene TRBV30, with D maybe TRBD1 (6 bases). From germline, CDR1 is GTSNPN and CDR2 SVGIG (reference sequence). The CDR3 length is 13 residues. The ends were cut back, 2 bases at V and 12 bases at J, with 17 bases in the middle. CDR3 amino acids: CAWSMGAPRGQFF. The CDR3 region has the DNA TGTGCCTGGAGTATGGGGGCGCCCCGCGGGCAGTTCTTC. Full variable domain (missing parts from reference TRBV30 and TRBJ2-1): SQTIHQWPATLVQPVGSPLSLECTVEGTSNPNLYWYRQAAGRGLQLLFYSVGIGQISSEVPQNLSASRPQDRQFILSSKKLLLSDSGFYLCAWSMGAPRGQFFGPGTRLTVL.

The rearrangement uses TRBV18 and TRBJ1-4; D is perhaps TRBD1 (5 bases). V dropped 3 bases and J dropped 2 bases, with 10 bases sitting between them. The CDR3 totals 15 residues. The germline CDR1 and CDR2 sequences are KGHSH and LQKENI. The chain's CDR3 is CASSPGPRTNEKLFF. For the CDR3, the DNA is TGTGCCAGCTCACCGGGGCCCCGTACTAATGAAAAACTGTTTTTT.

The J gene is TRBJ2-3, the V gene TRBV28, with TRBD2 matching over 7 bases. The length of the CDR3 is 13 residues. J lost 4 bases, V lost 5 bases, and 3 bases had no gene match. Germline V lookup: CDR1 MDHEN, CDR2 SYDVKM. Written as DNA, the CDR3 is TGTGCCAGCAGTGTGGGAGGGGCAGATACGCAGTATTTT. Amino acids: CASSVGGADTQYF.

The chain combines TRBV7-9 with TRBJ2-5; 9 nucleotides align to TRBD2. The CDR3 contains 16 residues. The germline gives CDR1 SEHNR, CDR2 FQNEAQ (reference sequence). After removal of 1 base from V and 4 bases from J, the junction contained 7 bases not matched to a gene. The CDR3 sequence is CASSLGREGQGETQYF. The CDR3 DNA is TGTGCCAGCAGCTTAGGGCGGGAGGGCCAAGGAGAGACCCAGTACTTC.

This chain links TRBV27 with TRBJ2-1; 8 bases align to TRBD1. The CDR3 is made up of 13 amino acids. Germline CDR1 and CDR2: MNHEY and SMNVEV (reference sequence). After removal of 5 bases from V and 7 bases from J, the junction contained 4 bases not matched to a gene. Written as DNA, the CDR3 is TGTGCCAGCAGTCTGGACAGGGCGAATGAGCAGTTCTTC. This codes for CASSLDRANEQFF.

V usage is TRBV14 and J usage is TRBJ2-1; 14 bases map to TRBD2. J was trimmed by 6 bases and V by 4 bases; bases with no gene match: 2. This CDR3 has 15 amino acids. In germline, CDR1 is SGHDN, CDR2 FVKESK. CDR3 in DNA: TGTGCCAGCAGCCCGGGACTAGCGGGAGTCAATGAGCAGTTCTTC. Translation gives CASSPGLAGVNEQFF.

The rearrangement joins TRBV7-8 to TRBJ2-1; 7 nucleotides line up with TRBD2. Germline V gives CDR1 SGHVS, CDR2 FQNEAQ. The J segment lost 2 bases and the V segment lost 11 bases, leaving 12 bases of the junction unmatched. The CDR3 has 15 residues. The chain's CDR3 is CASDSRDYPYNEQFF. The CDR3 DNA is TGTGCCTCAGACTCCCGGGACTACCCCTACAATGAGCAGTTCTTC.

The gene calls are TRBV5-1 and TRBJ1-2; 7 nucleotides agree with TRBD1. V lost 4 bases, J lost 4 bases, and 7 bases stayed unmatched. Per germline, CDR1 SGHRS and CDR2 YFSETQ. The CDR3 sequence is 14 residues long. CDR3 region: CASSRDRDPYGYTF. In DNA, the CDR3 is TGCGCCAGCAGCCGGGACAGAGACCCCTATGGCTACACCTTC. The whole variable domain, remainder taken from reference TRBV5-1 and TRBJ1-2, is KAGVTQTPRYLIKTRGQQVTLSCSPISGHRSVSWYQQTPGQGLQFLFEYFSETQRNKGNFPGRFSGRQFSNSRSEMNVSTLELGDSALYLCASSRDRDPYGYTFGSGTRLTVV.

The chain uses TRBV9 and TRBJ1-5, with 9 bases lining up with TRBD1. The CDR3 loop spans 15 amino acids. J was trimmed by 5 bases and V by 4 bases; bases with no gene match: 7. Germline lookup yields CDR1 SGDLS and CDR2 YYNGEE. The CDR3 sequence is CASSSSRDRDQPQHF. In DNA form, the CDR3 reads TGTGCCAGCAGCTCCTCCCGGGACAGGGATCAGCCCCAGCATTTT.

The chain recombines TRBV5-1 with TRBJ1-4; 9 bases agree with TRBD1. Germline trimming cut 4 bases from V and 7 bases from J; bases unmatched to any gene: 11. This CDR3 spans 16 amino acids. The germline V gene encodes CDR1 SGHRS and CDR2 YFSETQ. DNA for the CDR3: TGCGCCAGCAGCAGCCGGGACAGGGAAGCATCTGAAAAACTGTTTTTT. Protein product: CASSSRDREASEKLFF.

This chain joins TRBV5-1 and TRBJ2-1; the match to TRBD1 covers 8 bases. CDR3 size: 15 residues. Germline values: CDR1 SGHRS, CDR2 YFSETQ. The J segment lost 3 bases and the V segment lost 5 bases, leaving 7 bases of the junction unmatched. The CDR3 nucleotides are TGCGCCAGCAGTCTGACAGGACAGGGCTACAATGAGCAGTTCTTC. This gives the protein CASSLTGQGYNEQFF.

CDR3 protein: CASSRTGRTDTQYF. CDR3 sequence (DNA): TGTGCCAGCAGCCGGACAGGGAGGACAGATACGCAGTATTTT. This chain links TRBV7-3 with TRBJ2-3, with 8 bases lining up with TRBD1. V trimming: 5 bases; J trimming: 3 bases; junction bases outside the gene matches: 4. This CDR3 spans 14 amino acids. CDR1 is SGHTA, CDR2 FQGTGA, per germline.